This record concerns one TCR beta chain sequence. This entry belongs to a study of cytomegalovirus exposure and HLA in healthy donors. TCRdb's copy holds only in-frame clones and misses some; the assay was immunoSEQ multiplex PCR. The top ten hold roughly 7.7% of the sample, which has approximately 140,000 clones, roughly 88% seen once. This sequence originates from a woman between 18 and 29 years old in good health and CMV-seropositive. Sequencing used PBMCs.

CDR3 DNA sequence: TGTGCCAGCAGCTTAGAGACTCCGAGCTCCTACGAGCAGTACTTC. Its translation: CASSLETPSSYEQYF. The chain couples TRBV7-8 to TRBJ2-7; D unresolved. CDR1 is SGHVS, CDR2 FQNEAQ, per germline. CDR3 size: 15 residues. Trimming removed 1 base at V and 0 bases at J, with 10 bases between.